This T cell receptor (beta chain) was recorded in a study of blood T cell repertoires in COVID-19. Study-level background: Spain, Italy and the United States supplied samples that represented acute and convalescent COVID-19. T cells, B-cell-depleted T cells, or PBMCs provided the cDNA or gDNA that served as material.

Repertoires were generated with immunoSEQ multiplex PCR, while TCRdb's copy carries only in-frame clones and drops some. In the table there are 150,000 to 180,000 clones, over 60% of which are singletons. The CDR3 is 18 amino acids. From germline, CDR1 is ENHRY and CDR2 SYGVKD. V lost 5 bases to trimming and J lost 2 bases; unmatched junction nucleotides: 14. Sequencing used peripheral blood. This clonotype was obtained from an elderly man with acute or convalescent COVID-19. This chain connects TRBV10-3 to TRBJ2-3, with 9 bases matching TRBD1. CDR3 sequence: CAISRDRESRGPTDTQYF. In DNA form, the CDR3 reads TGTGCCATCAGTCGGGACAGGGAAAGTCGAGGACCCACAGATACGCAGTATTTT.